These 8 T cell receptor beta chains were all obtained from the same sample, sequenced in a study of beta chain features in type 1 diabetes (dated by TCRdb to 2017 to 2018). The library came from the immunoSEQ multiplex PCR assay. The entire amount of isolated RNA was reverse transcribed using the High Capacity cDNA Reverse Transcription Kit, so the sequenced TCRB transcripts were expressed ones. TCRdb re-hosts the immuneACCESS table, in-frame sequences only. Its copies lack some clones; in the studies checked, an unresolved V gene accounts for under half of them, and the cause for the rest is not known. This sample holds some 150,000 clones; around 10% were observed only once. Of the sample, approximately 2% falls within the top ten clones. The sequenced sample was central memory CD4+ T cells from blood. Receptor source: a man younger than 30 in good health.

This clone was seen a handful of times. The CDR3 region has the DNA TGTGCCATCAGCAAATTAACCGGGACTAGCGGGGGTTCCTACAATGAGCAGTTCTTC. It codes for CAISKLTGTSGGSYNEQFF. V is TRBV10-3 and J is TRBJ2-1; TRBD2 matches 14 bases. The junction had 11 bases not matched to a gene; V was cut back by 6 bases and J by 1 base. CDR3 length equals 19 residues. Per the germline V gene, CDR1 is ENHRY and CDR2 is SYGVKD.

In this sample, this clone turned up a few times. This chain connects TRBV9 to TRBJ2-5; D remains ambiguous. CDR1 and CDR2 (germline): SGDLS, YYNGEE. With 0 bases removed from V and 2 bases from J, the gap between germline ends came to 14 bases. CDR3 length equals 16 residues. The CDR3 sequence is CASSVGTGLAQETQYF. The CDR3 coding sequence is TGTGCCAGCAGCGTAGGTACGGGTCTGGCACAAGAGACCCAGTACTTC.

This rearrangement joins TRBV15 to TRBJ2-5, with a tentative D call TRBD2 (5 bases). V gave up 4 bases and J gave up 0 bases, with 15 bases separating them. The CDR3 is made up of 16 amino acids. The germline V gene has CDR1 LNHNV and CDR2 YYDKDF (reference sequence). CDR3 sequence reads: CATSKTGMRDQETQYF. CDR3 bases: TGTGCCACCAGCAAAACGGGAATGAGGGACCAAGAGACCCAGTACTTC.

This clone was observed a few times. V is TRBV15 and J is TRBJ2-7, with D perhaps given as TRBD1 or TRBD2 (5 bases each). Trimming pared 2 bases from V and 2 bases from J, leaving 10 bases between. CDR1 is LNHNV and CDR2 is YYDKDF in the germline V gene (reference sequence). There are 14 residues in the CDR3. CDR3 sequence reads: CATSRTRGPYEQYF. In DNA, the CDR3 is TGTGCCACCAGCAGAACCCGGGGACCCTACGAGCAGTACTTC.

The genes are TRBV9 and TRBJ1-2; perhaps TRBD1 as D (5 bases). V was pared by 4 bases and J by 7 bases, with 17 bases between. Germline CDR1 and CDR2: SGDLS and YYNGEE. The CDR3 is 14 residues long. CDR3 nucleotide sequence: TGTGCCAGCAGCATAAGACAGACGACGGGTGGCTACACCTTC. Translating it yields CASSIRQTTGGYTF.

This clone was counted only a few times. The chain is built from TRBV10-3 and TRBJ1-2, with 10 bases aligning to TRBD1. The CDR3 sequence is 17 residues long. Trimming cost V 6 bases and J 1 base; bases outside gene matches: 11. Germline values: CDR1 ENHRY, CDR2 SYGVKD. This chain's CDR3 is CAIRTGTGENLNYGYTF. In DNA, the CDR3 is TGTGCCATCAGGACCGGGACAGGGGAAAACCTTAACTATGGCTACACCTTC.

This sequence joins TRBV9 and TRBJ1-1; possibly TRBD1 for D (5 bases). Germline V CDR1 and CDR2: SGDLS, YYNGEE. V lost 0 bases and J 5 bases, leaving 14 bases between the germline ends. CDR3 length: 15 amino acids. The CDR3: CASSVGGVGGTEAFF. The CDR3 DNA follows: TGTGCCAGCAGCGTAGGAGGCGTTGGGGGTACTGAAGCTTTCTTT. Looking up the rest from reference TRBV9 and TRBJ1-1 gives the full variable domain: DSGVTQTPKHLITATGQRVTLRCSPRSGDLSVYWYQQSLDQGLQFLIQYYNGEERAKGNILERFSAQQFPDLHSELNLSSLELGDSALYFCASSVGGVGGTEAFFGQGTRLTVV.

The chain recombines TRBV29-1 with TRBJ2-7; D gene uncertain. CDR3 length: 11 residues. Germline CDR1 and CDR2: SQVTM and ANQGSEA. V shed 4 bases and J shed 2 bases, with 6 bases lying between them. The CDR3: CSVAETYEQYF. In DNA, the CDR3 is TGCAGCGTTGCAGAGACCTACGAGCAGTACTTC.